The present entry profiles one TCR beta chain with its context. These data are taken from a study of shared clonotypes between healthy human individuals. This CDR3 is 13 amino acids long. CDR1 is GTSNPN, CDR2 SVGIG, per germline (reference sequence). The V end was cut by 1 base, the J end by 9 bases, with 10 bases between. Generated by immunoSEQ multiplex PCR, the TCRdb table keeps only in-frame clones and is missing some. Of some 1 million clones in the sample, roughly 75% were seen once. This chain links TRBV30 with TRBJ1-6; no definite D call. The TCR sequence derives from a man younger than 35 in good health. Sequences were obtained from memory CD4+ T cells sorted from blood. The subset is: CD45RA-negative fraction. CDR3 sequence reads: CAWSEERSSPLHF. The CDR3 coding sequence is TGTGCCTGGAGTGAGGAAAGGAGTTCACCCCTCCACTTT.